This T cell receptor beta chain was documented in a study of vaccination effects on CD4 cells after COVID-19. Viral peptide pool expansion of antigen-specific CD4+ T cells preceded sequencing in the ViraFEST assay. Scientists isolated CD4+ T cells after a roughly 10-day culture period ended. Regarding this clone: Its antigen is unidentified.

Germline-derived CDR1 and CDR2 are SQVTM and ANQGSEA. The CDR3 contains 16 residues. With 5 bases removed from V and 1 base from J, the gap between germline ends came to 17 bases. TCRdb's table, derived via immunoSEQ multiplex PCR, lists solely in-frame clones and lacks some. The table records approximately 54,000 clones, around 75% of them present only once. The chain has TRBV29-1 and TRBJ1-4; maybe TRBD1 (6 bases). Sample: CD4+ T cells from PBMCs cultured with HCoV-229E spike peptides, taken before COVID-19 vaccination. This receptor was taken from a human donor who received a COVID-19 vaccine. The CDR3 DNA reads as TGCAGCGTTTTAACAGGGAGTTGGGTAACTAATGAAAAACTGTTTTTT. It yields the protein CSVLTGSWVTNEKLFF.